The 7 T cell receptor beta chains reported below all come from one sample, sequenced in a study of T-cell memory formation after mild COVID-19. TCRdb called the 5' RACE reads again in MiXCR, with one record for every CDR3 protein. The repertoire holds approximately 82,000 distinct CDR3 sequences, with over 10% as singletons. Sequenced material: PBMCs or a T cell subset sorted from them (not recorded which). The origin of the receptors is a man in his late teens or twenties who had mild COVID-19 (a few samples of this study predate the infection). Cell type and time point are not known.

The V gene is TRBV7-9, the J gene TRBJ2-3; a weak D match, TRBD1 (6 bases). The CDR3 covers 16 residues. Per the germline V gene, CDR1 is SEHNR and CDR2 is FQNEAQ (reference sequence). V lost 7 bases to trimming and J lost 3 bases, with 20 bases between them. For the CDR3, the DNA is TGTGCCAGCACACTCCCCAGGGGAGATGGGACAGATACGCAGTATTTT. Residues: CASTLPRGDGTDTQYF.

This clonotype was counted between two and nine times. V gene TRBV5-5 combines with J gene TRBJ2-2; TRBD2 matches 7 bases. Trimming took 4 bases from V and 4 from J; bases not matched to a gene: 13. In germline, CDR1 is SGHKS, CDR2 YYEKEE (reference sequence). The CDR3 spans 17 residues. The chain's CDR3 is CASSLQLDGGGTGELFF. In DNA form, the CDR3 reads TGTGCCAGCAGCCTCCAACTGGATGGGGGGGGCACCGGGGAGCTGTTTTTT.

The genes are TRBV4-1 and TRBJ2-2; 7 bases fit TRBD1. Germline values: CDR1 MGHRA, CDR2 YSYEKL. This CDR3 spans 16 amino acids. Germline trimming cut 4 bases from V and 4 bases from J; bases unmatched to any gene: 9. In DNA form, the CDR3 reads TGCGCCAGCAGCCCTTCCGGACAGGTACCCACCGGGGAGCTGTTTTTT. Translation gives CASSPSGQVPTGELFF.

This clonotype was seen a few times. V is TRBV7-8 and J is TRBJ2-1; D assignment may be TRBD1 or TRBD2 (5 bases each). Trimming stripped 1 base from V and 9 bases from J, with 22 bases between. The CDR3 consists of 17 residues. Per germline, CDR1 SGHVS and CDR2 FQNEAQ. CDR3 protein: CASSLVDGATRLSEQFF. The CDR3 DNA reads as TGTGCCAGCAGCTTAGTAGACGGGGCAACCAGGCTCAGTGAGCAGTTCTTC. Drawing the rest from reference TRBV7-8 and TRBJ2-1, the complete variable domain is GAGVSQSPRYKVAKRGQDVALRCDPISGHVSLFWYQQALGQGPEFLTYFQNEAQLDKSGLPSDRFFAERPEGSVSTLKIQRTQQEDSAVYLCASSLVDGATRLSEQFFGPGTRLTVL.

The chain joins TRBV6-5 to TRBJ2-7; D unclear. The CDR3 extends over 13 amino acids. Deletions cut 2 bases from V and 6 bases from J, with 11 bases between. Germline lookup yields CDR1 MNHEY and CDR2 SVGAGI. CDR3 nucleotide sequence: TGTGCCAGCAGTTACGGTGGATCCGGCGAGCAGTACTTC. Amino acids: CASSYGGSGEQYF.

The chain couples TRBV6-2 or TRBV6-3 to TRBJ2-1; D is ambiguous. Germline assignment: CDR1 MNHEY and CDR2 SVGEGT. This CDR3 has 13 residues. With 1 base removed from V and 2 bases from J, the gap between germline ends came to 3 bases. The CDR3 loop reads CASSYFPYNEQFF. The CDR3 region has the DNA TGTGCCAGCAGTTACTTCCCCTACAATGAGCAGTTCTTC.

The table lists this clonotype with a few counts. V is TRBV29-1 and J is TRBJ2-2, with a tentative D call TRBD1 (5 bases). Trimming stripped 4 bases from V and 1 base from J, with 13 bases between. Per the germline V gene, CDR1 is SQVTM and CDR2 is ANQGSEA. This CDR3 has 15 residues. CDR3 sequence: CSVAFSGMNTGELFF. The CDR3 nucleotides are TGCAGCGTTGCGTTCTCAGGGATGAACACCGGGGAGCTGTTTTTT.